The sequence of this T cell receptor (beta chain) was determined in a study of blood T cells in healthy people across ages (dated by TCRdb to the mid-2010s). Concerning the study at large: In model experiments, template switching captured about one uniquely barcoded TCR beta cDNA molecule for every two T cells. Using deep sequencing normalized with unique cDNA molecular identifiers, the study measured how TCR beta repertoire diversity changes with age. The donors were divided into four age groups: young (average approximately 17 years), middle-aged (about 39), aged (62) and long-lived (about 90). Donors of different ages were randomly distributed across sequencing lanes to avoid experimental bias. Two additional independent replicas of 1 million unique cDNA reads from the same blood draw were analyzed for two donors (one aged 18 to 30 and one aged 80 or older). Broad study findings and their caveats: Compared with the aged group, the long-lived group had more naive CD4+ T cells, fewer expanded clones and increased TCR diversity, a pattern suggesting age selection. The CMV infection status of donors was not known, potentially confounding age-related changes in expanded clonotypes. Conclusive comparison of naive and antigen-experienced compartments was prevented by the profiling of bulk unsorted PBMCs. As age increased, observed TCR beta diversity per million T cells dropped in a roughly linear way, and a significant reduction was already evident by age around 41. Estimates of total diversity from one million sequenced T cells were regarded as lower bounds and underestimates. A strong correlation was found between observed TCR beta diversity and the percentage of naive T cells measured by flow cytometry.

The donors were around 39 Caucasian individuals from Russia, aged about 6 to 100 years, who were systemically healthy. Each donor gave 8 to 10 milliliters of peripheral blood, drawn into EDTA-treated Vacutainer tubes. PBMCs were isolated by Ficoll-Paque density-gradient centrifugation, with at least 6.5 million obtained per sample. Trizol reagent was used to extract total RNA from PBMCs, with at least 6 micrograms per sample. For every donor, flow cytometry on a PBMC aliquot measured the percentage of naive CD45RAhigh/CD27high T cells. The method behind the library was 5' RACE. TCRdb shows the sequencer as Illumina HiSeq 2500. The second PCR ran for about 6 to 12 cycles and used a J-beta primer mix along with a sample-barcoded 5' primer. A unique molecular identifier was introduced onto each TCR beta cDNA molecule by a template-switch 5' adaptor carrying 12 random nucleotides. Each sample yielded at least 3 million CDR3-containing paired-end reads. All of the RNA was converted into first-strand cDNA using the Mint cDNA synthesis kit, with a TRBC-specific oligonucleotide serving as the primer. All cDNA was treated with uracil-DNA glycosylase and then went through a first 18-cycle PCR with the universal primers M1SS and BC2_uni_R. As for the original processing: Normalization of each sample was performed by random selection of 1 million high-quality reads, each carrying a distinct molecular identifier. Reads with shared molecular identifiers were discarded instead of being binned into consensus sequences. MiTCR, run with a Q25 quality threshold and the strictest error-elimination algorithm, handled CDR3 identification, clonotype clustering and error correction. A nonparametric unseen species model with Euler transformation was used to estimate a lower bound on total TCR beta diversity. TCRdb cleaned the public reads at Q25 with fastp, built clones with MiXCR and kept in-frame beta chains. Each entry merges the rows of one CDR3 protein and shows their most common DNA and genes. The V and J calls follow TCRdb's processing rather than the paper's. This sample lists 1.5 million or so distinct CDR3 sequences; 40% to 45% were detected once. The ten largest clones represent about 3.8% of the sample.

This clonotype occurred a few times. Which antigen it targets is not known. The record has no base qualities; no much larger clone is one base away. The germline V gene specifies SGHDT as CDR1 and YYEEEE as CDR2. V gives up 3 bases and J gives up 1 base, and the segment between their germline ends measures 10 bases. The CDR3 sequence holds 14 residues, the cysteine and phenylalanine included. This entry keeps only the CDR3 DNA: 42 bases, framed from base 1. Recombination linked TRBV5-6 to TRBJ1-1; 5 matching bases give a weak D call of TRBD1. The receptor was derived from a woman aged 18 to 35 in good health. Sequencing was done on a sample of blood. The CDR3 amino acid sequence is: CASSYLTANTEAFF. Here is the DNA: TGTGCCAGCAGCTACCTGACAGCGAACACTGAAGCTTTCTTT.